One and the same sample provided the 5 T cell receptor beta chains below, sequenced in a study of blood T cells in healthy people across ages. Together with a sample-barcoded 5' primer, a J-beta primer mix was included in a second PCR lasting about 7 to 11 cycles. TCRdb reprocessed the 5' RACE reads with MiXCR, giving one entry per CDR3 protein. Of about 1,600,000 distinct CDR3 sequences in the sample, 42% are singletons; the top ten hold roughly 7.9%. What was sequenced was blood. These TCRs come from a woman younger than 30 in good health.

V is TRBV6-5 and J is TRBJ2-5, with D perhaps TRBD2 (5 bases). Deletions cut 6 bases from V and 11 bases from J, with 13 bases between. This CDR3 spans 11 amino acids. Germline assignment: CDR1 MNHEY and CDR2 SVGAGI. The CDR3 loop reads CASRKLGEQYF. CDR3 bases: TGTGCCAGCAGAAAACTAGGAGAGCAGTACTTC.

This clonotype appeared a few times. The V and J genes are TRBV20-1 and TRBJ2-1; 13 nucleotides line up with TRBD2. The CDR3 is 15 residues long. The J segment lost 3 bases and the V segment lost 6 bases, leaving 5 bases of the junction unmatched. Germline V gene sequence: CDR1 DFQATT, CDR2 SNEGSKA (reference sequence). CDR3 sequence: CSATGTSGIYNEQFF. In nucleotides, the CDR3 is TGCAGTGCCACAGGGACTAGCGGGATCTACAATGAGCAGTTCTTC.

CDR3 residues: CASNSRDREKEKLFF. CDR3 nucleotide sequence: TGTGCCAGCAATTCTAGGGACAGGGAGAAGGAAAAACTGTTTTTT. This chain uses TRBV25-1 with TRBJ1-4, with 9 bases lining up with TRBD1. The ends lost 7 bases at V and 8 bases at J; junction bases unmatched: 11. Germline lookup yields CDR1 MGHDK and CDR2 SYGVNS. This CDR3 comprises 15 residues. Based on the CDR3 plus reference TRBV25-1 and TRBJ1-4, the full variable domain is EADIYQTPRYLVIGTGKKITLECSQTMGHDKMYWYQQDPGMELHLIHYSYGVNSTEKGDLSSESTVSRIRTEHFPLTLESARPSHTSQYLCASNSRDREKEKLFFGSGTQLSVL.

The chain links TRBV9 to TRBJ2-3; D is possibly TRBD2 (6 bases). The CDR3 extends over 13 amino acids. Trimming took off 3 bases at V and 7 bases at J, with 12 bases between the two ends. In germline, CDR1 is SGDLS, CDR2 YYNGEE. CDR3 DNA: TGTGCCAGCAGCGCCGGGGAGGCGTATACGCAGTATTTT. It codes for CASSAGEAYTQYF.

A word on this clonotype: One end of the junction varies from germline; a read error may be responsible. V and J are TRBV20-1 and TRBJ1-1, with no clear D. This CDR3 is 11 amino acids long. Looked up from germline, CDR1 is DFQATT and CDR2 is SNEGSKA (reference sequence). The CDR3 is CSARGLAEAFF. CDR3 DNA: TGCAGTGCCAGAGGATTAGCTGAAGCTTTCTTT.